This is a list of T cell receptor beta chains from one sample in a study of CD8+ T cells in alopecia areata. Repertoires were generated with immunoSEQ multiplex PCR, while TCRdb's copy carries only in-frame clones and drops some. The sample lists about 140,000 clones, about 60% occurring once. Material: CD4+ T cells sorted from blood, obtained at week 0. These receptors all come from a human donor with alopecia areata. Both conserved end residues are part of each CDR3. The order of the fields is CDR3 length, V gene, CDR3 protein.

len: 15; v_gene: TRBV2; CDR3aa: CASSTDRAFPYGYTF
len: 13; v_gene: TRBV29-1; CDR3aa: CSVGQGAGYGYTF
len: 11; v_gene: TRBV4-2; CDR3aa: CASVGQGTQYF
len: 15; v_gene: TRBV7-2; CDR3aa: CASSLSGGLSYEQYF
len: 15; v_gene: TRBV30; CDR3aa: CAWGTGTSGGETQYF
len: 11; v_gene: TRBV2; CDR3aa: CASSPLDREIF
len: 18; v_gene: TRBV7-2; CDR3aa: CASSWTGFSSSGANVLTF
len: 15; v_gene: TRBV19; CDR3aa: CASSVRQGMNYGYTF
len: 14; v_gene: TRBV30; CDR3aa: CAWSVSGGLYGYTF
len: 17; v_gene: TRBV7-2; CDR3aa: CASSSVRGTLAKNIQYF
len: 14; v_gene: TRBV7-2; CDR3aa: CASSLVRGPSEQYF
len: 16; v_gene: TRBV18; CDR3aa: CASSPQEGTRADTQYF
len: 15; v_gene: TRBV5-1; CDR3aa: CASSSSPGHLYEQYF
len: 15; v_gene: TRBV30; CDR3aa: CAWMVGGRVRETQYF
len: 12; v_gene: TRBV29-1; CDR3aa: CSVVPGNTEAFF
len: 15; v_gene: TRBV10-3; CDR3aa: CAISESARGASGQYF
len: 14; v_gene: TRBV5-1; CDR3aa: CASSLSAAGDEQFF
len: 11; v_gene: TRBV20-1; CDR3aa: CSGLALYEQYF
len: 16; v_gene: TRBV18; CDR3aa: CASSPATPLAKNIQYF
len: 13; v_gene: TRBV7-2; CDR3aa: CASSLPASYEQYF
len: 13; v_gene: TRBV29-1; CDR3aa: CSVEGQGATTQYF
len: 11; v_gene: TRBV7-2; CDR3aa: CASSQDWEQYF
len: 15; v_gene: TRBV6-1; CDR3aa: CASSPGLAGFNEQFF
len: 14; v_gene: TRBV4-1; CDR3aa: CASTPGQGAGEQYF
len: 15; v_gene: TRBV4-1; CDR3aa: CASSPRDRVGEKLFF
len: 15; v_gene: TRBV29-1; CDR3aa: CSVELWVGGANVLTF
len: 12; v_gene: TRBV29-1; CDR3aa: CSVERGGGEAFF
len: 13; v_gene: TRBV7-9; CDR3aa: CASSYVEGNEQYF
len: 13; v_gene: TRBV29-1; CDR3aa: CSVTGTEGYGYTF
len: 10; v_gene: TRBV30; CDR3aa: CACELGEQYF
len: 16; v_gene: TRBV30; CDR3aa: CAWSMWTSGGVRELFF
len: 16; v_gene: TRBV5-1; CDR3aa: CASSLGLAKTYNEQFF
len: 13; v_gene: TRBV29-1; CDR3aa: CSVEEGTGHKQYF
len: 13; v_gene: TRBV7-2; CDR3aa: CASSPQGPNGYTF
len: 15; v_gene: TRBV7-2; CDR3aa: CASSIQGSGANVLTF
len: 15; v_gene: TRBV15; CDR3aa: CATSTRGDRGNGHTF
len: 15; v_gene: TRBV5-1; CDR3aa: CASSLGAGPNTEAFF
len: 14; v_gene: TRBV6-6; CDR3aa: CATTPPGTGDVLTF
len: 14; v_gene: TRBV6-5; CDR3aa: CASSGIPNSYEQYF
len: 13; v_gene: TRBV5-6; CDR3aa: CASSPRLGSPLHF
len: 14; v_gene: TRBV21-1; CDR3aa: CASAAGGNTGELFF
len: 15; v_gene: TRBV25-1; CDR3aa: CASSEGRLAGETQYF
len: 15; v_gene: TRBV7-2; CDR3aa: CASSVAFRDTHEQYF
len: 14; v_gene: TRBV11-3; CDR3aa: CASSLGTGGYIQYF
len: 12; v_gene: TRBV30; CDR3aa: CAWSRGGYEQYF
len: 14; v_gene: TRBV29-1; CDR3aa: CSASSRGGGYGYTF
len: 11; v_gene: TRBV25-1; CDR3aa: CASSESRGYTF
len: 13; v_gene: TRBV7-2; CDR3aa: CASSPFQEGAQYF
len: 14; v_gene: TRBV10-3; CDR3aa: CAISEDRGGQPQHF
len: 14; v_gene: TRBV18; CDR3aa: CASSPFTGVDEQYF
len: 13; v_gene: TRBV30; CDR3aa: CAWNAAVNQPQHF
len: 13; v_gene: TRBV30; CDR3aa: CAWQQGAGTEAFF